Below are 27 T cell receptor beta chains sequenced from a single sample in a study of blood T cell repertoires in COVID-19. Here immunoSEQ multiplex PCR was the method, and the copy in TCRdb shows in-frame clones only, minus some. The top ten clones hold just under 6.5% of a sample with some 300,000 clones, 75% to 90% of them seen once. Sequenced material: peripheral blood. These receptors came from a woman between 50 and 59 years old with COVID-19, enrolled during active disease.

In this sample, this clone turned up a few times. V usage is TRBV5-4 and J usage is TRBJ2-3; possibly TRBD1 for D (6 bases). V was cut by 4 bases and J by 3 bases, with 18 bases left in between. Germline CDR1 SGHNT, CDR2 YYREEE (reference sequence). The CDR3 has 16 amino acids. CDR3 DNA sequence: TGTGCCAGCAGCGCACCCAGGGAGAGGGGGACAGATACGCAGTATTTT. Protein sequence: CASSAPRERGTDTQYF.

This clone was counted once. The chain employs TRBV5-4 and TRBJ2-5, with a possible D match to TRBD1 (5 bases). The germline CDR1 and CDR2 sequences are SGHNT and YYREEE (reference sequence). There are 15 residues in the CDR3. The germline V and J ends were trimmed by 0 bases and 3 bases, with 12 bases remaining between them. CDR3: CASSLVVQGKETQYF. For the CDR3, the DNA is TGTGCCAGCAGCTTGGTAGTTCAGGGTAAAGAGACCCAGTACTTC.

This clone was observed once. The J gene is TRBJ2-2, the V gene TRBV5-6; 7 positions match TRBD1. Trimming took 1 base from V and 4 from J; bases not matched to a gene: 7. CDR1 is SGHDT, CDR2 YYEEEE, per germline. The CDR3 extends over 16 amino acids. The CDR3 DNA follows: TGTGCCAGCAGCTTGATGCAGGGGGTGGGCACCGGGGAGCTGTTTTTT. Its protein is CASSLMQGVGTGELFF.

The V call is TRBV7-9, the J call TRBJ1-2; 8 positions match TRBD1. In germline, CDR1 is SEHNR, CDR2 FQNEAQ (reference sequence). The CDR3 has 16 amino acids. With 5 bases clipped from V and 3 bases from J, the junction kept 11 bases outside the gene matches. CDR3 sequence (DNA): TGTGCCAGCAGCCAAAGTGCCAGGGGGCCTGACTATGGCTACACCTTC. Encoded protein: CASSQSARGPDYGYTF.

In the case of this clone: Compared with germline, one end of the junction differs, possibly owing to a read error. The chain combines TRBV24-1 with TRBJ2-3; 11 bases align to TRBD2. Germline V CDR1 and CDR2: KGHDR, SFDVKD. This CDR3 spans 16 amino acids. CDR3 region: CATSDRLAGSTYTQYF. As DNA, the CDR3 is TGTGCCACCAGTGATAGACTAGCGGGAAGCACATATACGCAGTATTTT.

The V gene is TRBV18, the J gene TRBJ2-2; TRBD2 matches 7 bases. The germline gives CDR1 KGHSH, CDR2 LQKENI. J was trimmed by 4 bases and V by 2 bases; bases with no gene match: 10. The CDR3 contains 17 residues. The CDR3 sequence is CASSPESGDPITGELFF. The CDR3 DNA is TGTGCCAGCTCACCAGAAAGCGGGGATCCTATCACCGGGGAGCTGTTTTTT.

This chain joins TRBV3-1 (or the pseudogene TRBV3-2) and TRBJ2-7; unclear D gene. CDR1 is LGHDT and CDR2 is YNNKEL in the germline V gene (reference sequence). This CDR3 contains 12 residues. V was shortened by 0 bases and J by 8 bases, with 8 bases between the two germline ends. Written as DNA, the CDR3 is TGTGCCAGCAGCCAAGAATCCAGGAAGCAGTACTTC. Translated: CASSQESRKQYF.

The chain has TRBV19 and TRBJ1-1; D remains ambiguous. Trimming stripped 4 bases from V and 4 bases from J, with 13 bases between. In germline, CDR1 is LNHDA, CDR2 SQIVND (reference sequence). The CDR3 runs to 14 residues. The CDR3 loop reads CASSKGLASTEAFF. CDR3 nucleotides: TGTGCCAGTAGTAAAGGCCTAGCGAGCACTGAAGCTTTCTTT.

The chain combines TRBV5-1 with TRBJ1-4; D is undetermined. V shed 0 bases and J shed 8 bases, with 8 bases lying between them. Looked up from germline, CDR1 is SGHRS and CDR2 is YFSETQ. The CDR3 covers 13 residues. CDR3 region: CASSLDPGEKLFF. The CDR3, as DNA: TGCGCCAGCAGCTTGGACCCCGGGGAAAAACTGTTTTTT.

This rearrangement joins TRBV27 to TRBJ2-7, with D possibly matching TRBD2 (5 bases). Germline V lookup: CDR1 MNHEY, CDR2 SMNVEV (reference sequence). This CDR3 is 16 amino acids long. Trimming removed 3 bases at V and 4 bases at J, with 19 bases between. As DNA, the CDR3 is TGTGCCAGCAGTTTTGGAGTCGGGGTTGGTAGGTACGAGCAGTACTTC. This gives the protein CASSFGVGVGRYEQYF.

The chain joins TRBV9 to TRBJ2-3, with D tentatively TRBD2 (5 bases). Trimming pared 3 bases from V and 0 bases from J, leaving 11 bases between. Per germline, CDR1 SGDLS and CDR2 YYNGEE. There are 15 residues in the CDR3. CDR3 nucleotide sequence: TGTGCCAGCAGCGCGGACTTAACTAGCACAGATACGCAGTATTTT. It yields the protein CASSADLTSTDTQYF.

The chain links TRBV25-1 to TRBJ2-7; possibly TRBD1 for D (6 bases). V was trimmed by 7 bases and J by 2 bases, leaving 12 bases between them. This CDR3 comprises 13 residues. Germline CDR1 and CDR2: MGHDK and SYGVNS. The CDR3 sequence: CASTPDRAYEQYF. The CDR3 nucleotides are TGTGCCAGCACCCCGGACAGAGCCTACGAGCAGTACTTC.

This clone was seen once. The chain carries TRBV9 and TRBJ2-3; D remains unclear. Looked up from germline, CDR1 is SGDLS and CDR2 is YYNGEE. Trimming removed 4 bases from V and 2 bases from J, with 5 bases in between. This CDR3 has 12 residues. The CDR3 nucleotides are TGTGCCAGCAGCTATCTCACAGATACGCAGTATTTT. Encoded protein: CASSYLTDTQYF.

This clone occurred once. The V and J genes are TRBV5-1 and TRBJ1-2, with TRBD1 identical over 9 bases. J was trimmed by 6 bases and V by 0 bases; bases with no gene match: 3. The CDR3 extends over 14 amino acids. Germline V lookup: CDR1 SGHRS, CDR2 YFSETQ. The CDR3: CASSLGTGADGYTF. In DNA, the CDR3 is TGCGCCAGCAGCTTGGGGACAGGGGCGGATGGCTACACCTTC.

This clone was picked up a small number of times. This rearrangement joins TRBV6-1 to TRBJ1-4; a weak D match, TRBD1 (5 bases). The CDR3 spans 15 residues. From germline, CDR1 is MNHNS and CDR2 SASEGT. V was trimmed by 7 bases and J by 2 bases, leaving 14 bases between them. For the CDR3, the DNA is TGTGCCAGCACCCAGGGTTTTGTTACTAATGAAAAACTGTTTTTT. Protein product: CASTQGFVTNEKLFF.

The V call is TRBV4-2, the J call TRBJ2-7; 8 bases agree with TRBD2. Trimming took 1 base from V and 2 from J; bases not matched to a gene: 7. Germline CDR1 and CDR2: LGHNA and YNFKEQ. This CDR3 region has 16 residues. CDR3 sequence reads: CASSQAALAETYEQYF. The CDR3, as DNA: TGTGCCAGCAGCCAAGCAGCACTAGCGGAAACCTACGAGCAGTACTTC.

The V and J genes are TRBV5-1 and TRBJ1-2, with a possible D match to TRBD1 (5 bases). Germline-derived CDR1 and CDR2 are SGHRS and YFSETQ. This CDR3 is built from 12 residues. Trimming cost V 9 bases and J 3 bases, with 12 bases left between them. CDR3 in amino acids: CATKGADYGYTF. The CDR3 DNA reads TGCGCCACCAAAGGGGCAGACTATGGCTACACCTTC.

In this sample, this clone turned up a few times. This chain joins TRBV30 and TRBJ2-1, with D possibly being TRBD2 (5 bases). Looked up from germline, CDR1 is GTSNPN and CDR2 is SVGIG (reference sequence). The ends were cut back, 5 bases at V and 0 bases at J, with 5 bases in the middle. The CDR3 is made up of 12 amino acids. The CDR3 sequence: CAWGSSYNEQFF. CDR3 bases: TGTGCCTGGGGGAGCTCCTACAATGAGCAGTTCTTC.

V usage is TRBV29-1 and J usage is TRBJ2-5; 8 bases match TRBD2. This CDR3 comprises 14 residues. Trimming cost V 7 bases and J 2 bases; bases outside gene matches: 9. Per the germline V gene, CDR1 is SQVTM and CDR2 is ANQGSEA. The CDR3 spells CSAPAGGLQETQYF. CDR3 DNA sequence: TGCAGCGCCCCGGCGGGAGGCTTACAAGAGACCCAGTACTTC.

V usage is TRBV19 and J usage is TRBJ1-1, with D perhaps matching TRBD1 (5 bases). The CDR3 extends over 15 amino acids. V dropped 6 bases and J dropped 4 bases, with 18 bases sitting between them. From germline, CDR1 is LNHDA and CDR2 SQIVND (reference sequence). The CDR3 spells CASRRPLGLGTEAFF. DNA of the CDR3: TGTGCCAGTAGACGGCCATTGGGGCTTGGCACTGAAGCTTTCTTT.

This chain uses TRBV27 with TRBJ1-5; TRBD1 might be the D (5 bases). V lost 6 bases and J 5 bases, leaving 14 bases between the germline ends. This CDR3 contains 14 residues. The germline gives CDR1 MNHEY, CDR2 SMNVEV (reference sequence). CDR3 region: CASSLGRGDQPQHF. DNA for the CDR3: TGTGCCAGCAGCCTCGGCCGGGGGGATCAGCCCCAGCATTTT.

The V call is TRBV29-1, the J call TRBJ2-3, with 10 bases fitting TRBD2. V lost 3 bases to trimming and J lost 2 bases; unmatched junction nucleotides: 5. CDR1 SQVTM and CDR2 ANQGSEA come from the germline V gene. The CDR3 runs to 15 residues. The CDR3 DNA is TGCAGCGTTGAGGGGCTAGCGGGAGTCACAGATACGCAGTATTTT. This encodes CSVEGLAGVTDTQYF.

In its sample, this clone was seen once. The chain uses TRBV9 and TRBJ2-3; D possibly corresponds to TRBD2 (7 bases). Trimming removed 3 bases at V and 4 bases at J, with 15 bases between. The CDR3 consists of 15 residues. CDR1 and CDR2 (germline): SGDLS, YYNGEE. The CDR3 sequence is CASSERGGGSDTQYF. In nucleotides, the CDR3 is TGTGCCAGCAGCGAGAGGGGGGGTGGTTCAGATACGCAGTATTTT.

The chain employs TRBV7-2 and TRBJ2-3; 7 positions agree with TRBD2. CDR3 size: 14 residues. The germline CDR1 and CDR2 sequences are SGHTA and FQGNSA. J lost 2 bases, V lost 4 bases, and 3 bases had no gene match. The CDR3 nucleotides read TGTGCCAGCAGCTCAAGGGACTACACAGATACGCAGTATTTT. The encoded protein is CASSSRDYTDTQYF.

This chain links TRBV6-5 with TRBJ2-7; 8 bases are shared with TRBD1. The CDR3 consists of 15 residues. Germline V gives CDR1 MNHEY, CDR2 SVGAGI. V shed 6 bases and J 1 base; nucleotides not matched to a gene: 8. The CDR3 loop reads CASSDKRTGSYEQYF. The CDR3 DNA reads as TGTGCCAGCAGCGACAAGCGGACAGGGTCCTACGAGCAGTACTTC.

The chain combines TRBV19 with TRBJ2-1; the match to TRBD2 covers 9 bases. The CDR3 runs to 17 residues. V lost 5 bases and J lost 1; bases outside the gene matches: 9. Germline CDR1 is LNHDA and CDR2 is SQIVND (reference sequence). The CDR3 nucleotides are TGTGCCAGTAGTCCCTCTGGACTAGCGCAATCCTACAATGAGCAGTTCTTC. It codes for CASSPSGLAQSYNEQFF.

This chain joins TRBV5-4 and TRBJ2-4; 9 bases line up with TRBD2. CDR3 length: 15 amino acids. The V gene's germline CDR1 is SGHNT and CDR2 YYREEE (reference sequence). V lost 1 base and J lost 3; bases outside the gene matches: 2. The CDR3 here is CASSLKRGDKNIQYF. CDR3 nucleotide sequence: TGTGCCAGCAGCTTGAAGCGGGGGGACAAAAACATTCAGTACTTC.